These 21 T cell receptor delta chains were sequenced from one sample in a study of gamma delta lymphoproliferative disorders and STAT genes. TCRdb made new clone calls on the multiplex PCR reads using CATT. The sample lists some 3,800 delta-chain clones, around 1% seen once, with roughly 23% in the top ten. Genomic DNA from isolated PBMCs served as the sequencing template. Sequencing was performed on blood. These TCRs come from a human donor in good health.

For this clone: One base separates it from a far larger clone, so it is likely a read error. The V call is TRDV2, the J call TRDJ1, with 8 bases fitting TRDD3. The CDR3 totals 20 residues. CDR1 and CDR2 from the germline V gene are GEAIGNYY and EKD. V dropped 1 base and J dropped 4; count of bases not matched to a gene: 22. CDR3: CACDTIAVNLGDLYIDKLIF. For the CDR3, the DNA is TGTGCCTGTGACACTATCGCTGTGAATCTGGGGGACCTGTACATCGATAAACTCATCTTT.

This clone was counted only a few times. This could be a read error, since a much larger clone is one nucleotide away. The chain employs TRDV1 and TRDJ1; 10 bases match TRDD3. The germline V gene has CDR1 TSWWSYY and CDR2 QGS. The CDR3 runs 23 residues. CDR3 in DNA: TGTGCTCCTGGGGGACTTTTATTCCCACTCGCTCAAACATACTGGGGGATCGAGGCTAAACTCATCTTT. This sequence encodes CAPGGLLFPLAQTYWGIEAKLIF.

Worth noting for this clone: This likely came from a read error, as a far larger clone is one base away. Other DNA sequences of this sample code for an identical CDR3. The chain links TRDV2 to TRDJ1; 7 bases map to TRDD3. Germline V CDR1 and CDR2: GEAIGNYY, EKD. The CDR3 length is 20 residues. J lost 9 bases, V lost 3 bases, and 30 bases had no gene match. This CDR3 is CACDPWSGSHFGGLRKELIF. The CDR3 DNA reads TGTGCCTGTGACCCCTGGAGTGGGTCCCACTTCGGGGGATTAAGGAAAGAACTCATCTTT.

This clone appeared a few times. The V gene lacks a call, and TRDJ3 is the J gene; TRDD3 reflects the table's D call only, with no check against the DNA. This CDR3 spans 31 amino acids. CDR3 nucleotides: TGTGCTCTTGGGGAACGACGCCGCTTTGGCGCCTTCCTACTCGAACGTACTGGGGGATTCTGGAGCTCCTGGGACACCCGACAGATGTTTTTC. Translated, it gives CALGERRRFGAFLLERTGGFWSSWDTRQMFF.

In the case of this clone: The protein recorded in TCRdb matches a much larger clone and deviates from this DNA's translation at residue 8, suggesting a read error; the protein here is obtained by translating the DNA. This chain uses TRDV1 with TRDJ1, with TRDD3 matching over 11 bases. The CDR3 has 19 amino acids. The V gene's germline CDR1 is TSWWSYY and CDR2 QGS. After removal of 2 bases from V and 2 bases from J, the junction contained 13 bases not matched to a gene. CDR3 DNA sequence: TGTGCTCTTGGGGAATTCCGTTGGGGGATACGCGAAGAAACCGATAAACTCATCTTT. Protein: CALGEFRWGIREETDKLIF.

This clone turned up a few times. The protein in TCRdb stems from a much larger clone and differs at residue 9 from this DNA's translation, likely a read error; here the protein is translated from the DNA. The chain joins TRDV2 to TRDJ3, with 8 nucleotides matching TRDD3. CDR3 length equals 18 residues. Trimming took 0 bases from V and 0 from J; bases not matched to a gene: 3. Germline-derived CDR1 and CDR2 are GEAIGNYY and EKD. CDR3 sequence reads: CACDTTGGRSWDTRQMFF. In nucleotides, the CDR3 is TGTGCCTGTGACACCACTGGGGGCCGCTCCTGGGACACCCGACAGATGTTTTTC.

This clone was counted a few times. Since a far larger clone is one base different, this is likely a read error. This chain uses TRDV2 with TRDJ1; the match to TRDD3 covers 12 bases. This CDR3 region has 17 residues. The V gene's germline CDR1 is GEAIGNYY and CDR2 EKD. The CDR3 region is CAYDLLGDTRYTDKLIF. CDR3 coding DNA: TGTGCCTATGACTTACTGGGGGATACCCGGTACACCGATAAACTCATCTTT.

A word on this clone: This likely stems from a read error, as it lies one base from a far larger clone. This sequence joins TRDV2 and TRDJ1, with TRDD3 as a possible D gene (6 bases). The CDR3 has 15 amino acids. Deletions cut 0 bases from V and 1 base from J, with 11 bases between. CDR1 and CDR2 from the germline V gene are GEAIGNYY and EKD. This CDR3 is CACDTDLGCTDKLIF. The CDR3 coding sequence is TGTGCCTGTGACACCGATCTGGGGTGCACCGATAAACTCATCTTT.

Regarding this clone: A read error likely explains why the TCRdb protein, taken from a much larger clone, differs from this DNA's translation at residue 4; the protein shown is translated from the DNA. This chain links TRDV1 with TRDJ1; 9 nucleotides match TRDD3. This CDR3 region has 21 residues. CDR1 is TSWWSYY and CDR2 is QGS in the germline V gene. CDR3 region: CALRESSRWGMREEYTDKLIF. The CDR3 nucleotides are TGTGCTCTTAGGGAATCTTCCCGCTGGGGGATGCGAGAAGAGTACACCGATAAACTCATCTTT.

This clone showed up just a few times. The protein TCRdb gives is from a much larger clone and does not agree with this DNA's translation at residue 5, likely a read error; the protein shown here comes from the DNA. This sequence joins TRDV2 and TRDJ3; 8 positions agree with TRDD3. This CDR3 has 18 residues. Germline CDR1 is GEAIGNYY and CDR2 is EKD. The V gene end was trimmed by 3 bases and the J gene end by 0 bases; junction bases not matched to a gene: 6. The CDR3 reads CACDSTGGLSWDTRQMFF. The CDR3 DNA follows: TGTGCCTGTGACTCCACTGGGGGCCTCTCCTGGGACACCCGACAGATGTTTTTC.

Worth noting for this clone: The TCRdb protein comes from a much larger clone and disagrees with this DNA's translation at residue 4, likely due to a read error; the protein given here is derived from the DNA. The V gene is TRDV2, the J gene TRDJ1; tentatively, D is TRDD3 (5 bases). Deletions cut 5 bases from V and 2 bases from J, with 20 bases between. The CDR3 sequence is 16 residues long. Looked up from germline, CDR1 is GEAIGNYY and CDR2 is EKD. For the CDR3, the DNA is TGTGCCTGTGGCGAAGTAAGGGGAATACTGACCGATAAACTCATCTTT. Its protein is CACGEVRGILTDKLIF.

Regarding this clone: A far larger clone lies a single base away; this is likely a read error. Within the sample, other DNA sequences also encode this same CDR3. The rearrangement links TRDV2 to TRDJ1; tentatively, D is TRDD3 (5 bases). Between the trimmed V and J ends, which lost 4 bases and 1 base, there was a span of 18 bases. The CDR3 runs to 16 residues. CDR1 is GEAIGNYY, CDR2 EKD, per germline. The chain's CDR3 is CACDNLGDIGTDKLIF. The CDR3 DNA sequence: TGTGCCTGTGATAACCTGGGTGATATTGGCACCGATAAACTCATCTTT.

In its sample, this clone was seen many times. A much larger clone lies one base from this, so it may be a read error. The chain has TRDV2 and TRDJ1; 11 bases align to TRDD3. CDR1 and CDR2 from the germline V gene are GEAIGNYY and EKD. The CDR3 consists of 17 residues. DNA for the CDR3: TGTGCCTGTGACACCCTGGGGGATACCGGGGGAGCCGATAAACCCATCTTT. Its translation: CACDTLGDTGGADKPIF.

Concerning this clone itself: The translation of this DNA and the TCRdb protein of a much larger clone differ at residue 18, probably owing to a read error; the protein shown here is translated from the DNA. CDR3 coding DNA: TGTGCTCTTGGGGAACCCACCTACGCTGGGGGATACAGGTTAGGTAAACTCACCTTT. As protein: CALGEPTYAGGYRLGKLTF. The V call is TRDV1, the J call TRDJ1; 11 positions match TRDD3. CDR3 size: 19 residues. The germline V gene has CDR1 TSWWSYY and CDR2 QGS.

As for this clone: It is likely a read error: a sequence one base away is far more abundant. The CDR3 DNA is TGTGCCTGTGACTCTGTACACGCTGGGGGATGCGAGGGAGGAGTCACCGATAAACTCATCTTT. This encodes CACDSVHAGGCEGGVTDKLIF. The genes are TRDV2 and TRDJ1, with 9 bases matching TRDD3. Germline V lookup: CDR1 GEAIGNYY, CDR2 EKD. The CDR3 loop spans 21 amino acids. With V trimmed by 3 bases and J by 1 base, 23 bases remained unmatched.

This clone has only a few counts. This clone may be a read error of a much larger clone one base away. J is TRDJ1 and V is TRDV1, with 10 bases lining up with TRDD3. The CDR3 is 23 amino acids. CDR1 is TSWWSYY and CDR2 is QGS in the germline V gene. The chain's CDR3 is CALGEPISNWGRYWGMVTDNLIF. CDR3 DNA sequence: TGTGCTCTTGGGGAACCAATTTCTAACTGGGGTCGGTACTGGGGGATGGTCACCGATAATCTCATCTTT.

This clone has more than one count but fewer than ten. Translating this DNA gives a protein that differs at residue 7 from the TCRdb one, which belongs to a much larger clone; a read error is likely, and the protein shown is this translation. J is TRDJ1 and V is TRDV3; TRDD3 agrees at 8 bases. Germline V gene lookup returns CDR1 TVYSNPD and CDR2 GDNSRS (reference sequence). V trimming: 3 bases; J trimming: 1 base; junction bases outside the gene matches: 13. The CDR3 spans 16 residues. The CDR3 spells CALRHFCGIRTDKLIF. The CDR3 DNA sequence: TGTGCCTTAAGGCATTTCTGTGGGATACGCACCGATAAACTCATCTTT.

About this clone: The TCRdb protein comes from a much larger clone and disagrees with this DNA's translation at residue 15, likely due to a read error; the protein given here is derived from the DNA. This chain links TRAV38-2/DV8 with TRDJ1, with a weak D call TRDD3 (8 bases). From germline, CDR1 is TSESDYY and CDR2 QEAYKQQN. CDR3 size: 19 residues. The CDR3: CAYFSYAVGGFGYTNKLIF. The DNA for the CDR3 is TGTGCTTATTTTTCCTACGCAGTTGGGGGATTTGGGTACACCAATAAACTCATCTTT.

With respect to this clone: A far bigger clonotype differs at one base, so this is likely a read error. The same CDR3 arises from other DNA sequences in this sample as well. CDR3 sequence reads: CACDTVGDGRLADKLIF. The CDR3 bases are TGTGCCTGTGACACCGTAGGGGATGGACGGCTGGCCGATAAACTCATCTTT. This sequence joins TRDV2 and TRDJ1; a possible D gene is TRDD3 (6 bases). V was cut by 0 bases and J by 3 bases, with 19 bases left in between. Germline CDR1 reads GEAIGNYY; CDR2 reads EKD. This CDR3 contains 17 residues.

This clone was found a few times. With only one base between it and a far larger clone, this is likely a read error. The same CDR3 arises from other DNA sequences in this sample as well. The CDR3 protein is CACDTVPTVGEYTDKLIF. The CDR3, as DNA: TGTGCTTGTGACACCGTTCCTACTGTAGGGGAGTACACCGATAAACTCATCTTT. The rearrangement links TRDV2 to TRDJ1, with 7 bases lining up with TRDD2. Germline CDR1 is GEAIGNYY and CDR2 is EKD. This CDR3 comprises 18 residues.

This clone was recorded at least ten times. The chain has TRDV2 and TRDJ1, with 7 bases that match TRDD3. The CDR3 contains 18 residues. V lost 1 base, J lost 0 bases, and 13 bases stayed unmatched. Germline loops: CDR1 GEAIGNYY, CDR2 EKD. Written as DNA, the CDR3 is TGTGCCTGTGACACGGTAGTTAGGGGGGATCTCAACACCGATAAACTCATCTTT. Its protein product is CACDTVVRGDLNTDKLIF.